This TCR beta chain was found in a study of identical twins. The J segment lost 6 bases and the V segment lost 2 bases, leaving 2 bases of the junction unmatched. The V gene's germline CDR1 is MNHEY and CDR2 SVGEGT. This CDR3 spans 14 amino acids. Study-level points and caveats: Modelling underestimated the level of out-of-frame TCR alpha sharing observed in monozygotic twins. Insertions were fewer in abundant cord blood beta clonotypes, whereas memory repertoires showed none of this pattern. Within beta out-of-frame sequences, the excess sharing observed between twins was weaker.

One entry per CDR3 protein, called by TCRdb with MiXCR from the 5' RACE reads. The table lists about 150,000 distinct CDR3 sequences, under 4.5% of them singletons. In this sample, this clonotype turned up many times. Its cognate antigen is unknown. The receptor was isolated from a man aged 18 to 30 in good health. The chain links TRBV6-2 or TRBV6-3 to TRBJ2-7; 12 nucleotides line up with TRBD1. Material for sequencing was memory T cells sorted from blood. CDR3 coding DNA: TGTGCCAGCAGTTACGCGGGACAGGGGGCCGAGCAGTACTTC. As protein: CASSYAGQGAEQYF.